This is a list of T cell receptor beta chains from one sample in a study of T-cell memory formation after mild COVID-19. One entry per CDR3 protein results from TCRdb running MiXCR on the 5' RACE reads. This table has tens of thousands of distinct CDR3 sequences, more than 10% appearing once. Sequencing was done on a sample of PBMCs or a T cell subset sorted from them (not recorded which). Source of these receptors: a man younger than 35 who had mild COVID-19 (a few samples of this study predate the infection). Cell type and time point are not known. The conserved cysteine and the conserved F or W are not part of the CDR3 here. Fields, in order: J gene, V gene, D gene, CDR3 protein. A D gene is named only where the DNA matches it firmly.

J gene: TRBJ1-5; V gene: TRBV20-1; D gene: TRBD1; CDR3 protein: SANDYSGGDQPQH
J gene: TRBJ1-6; V gene: TRBV6-5; D gene: NA; CDR3 protein: ASSRQGGNSPLH
J gene: TRBJ2-5; V gene: TRBV28; D gene: NA; CDR3 protein: ASSLFGAGETQY
J gene: TRBJ1-2; V gene: TRBV19; D gene: TRBD1; CDR3 protein: ASSTAEGQITNYGYT
J gene: TRBJ1-2; V gene: TRBV5-1; D gene: NA; CDR3 protein: ASSFWEGGYGYT
J gene: TRBJ1-1; V gene: TRBV7-9; D gene: NA; CDR3 protein: ASSAWTEAF
J gene: TRBJ1-2; V gene: TRBV4-1; D gene: NA; CDR3 protein: ASRPATNYGYT
J gene: TRBJ1-4; V gene: TRBV7-2; D gene: TRBD1; CDR3 protein: ASSPATGRKLF
J gene: TRBJ1-1; V gene: TRBV18; D gene: TRBD1; CDR3 protein: ASSPFGTVNTEAF
J gene: TRBJ2-1; V gene: TRBV11-2; D gene: TRBD2; CDR3 protein: ASSLSGTSGDGVF
J gene: TRBJ2-1; V gene: TRBV7-9; D gene: TRBD1; CDR3 protein: ASSLLQAGGDEQF
J gene: TRBJ2-5; V gene: TRBV11-2; D gene: NA; CDR3 protein: ASSLGERETQY
J gene: TRBJ2-3; V gene: TRBV7-2; D gene: NA; CDR3 protein: ASSLSRPNTDTQY
J gene: TRBJ2-2; V gene: TRBV7-2; D gene: NA; CDR3 protein: ASSLALLAGGTGELF
J gene: TRBJ2-5; V gene: TRBV7-9; D gene: TRBD2; CDR3 protein: ASSAPTGGWETQY